One sample yielded the 24 T cell receptor beta chains listed below, sequenced in a study of post-analysis software for immune sequencing data. General study points: Patients carried roughly 5 TRBV segments more frequently than controls did, and TRBV5-6, TRBV5-1 and TRBV20-1 were among them.

Unique molecular identifiers were built into the TCR beta cDNA libraries. TCRdb re-called the PCR reads with MiXCR, one entry per CDR3 protein. The table includes hundreds of thousands of distinct CDR3 sequences, around 33% detected once. What these receptors recognize is not known. Sequenced material: blood. The receptors here all came from a girl between 5 and 17 years old with multiple sclerosis.

The chain employs TRBV7-2 and TRBJ2-5, with TRBD1 as a possible D gene (5 bases). The germline V gene encodes CDR1 SGHTA and CDR2 FQGNSA. The length of the CDR3 is 13 residues. Trimming stripped 4 bases from V and 5 bases from J, with 11 bases between. The CDR3 DNA is TGTGCCAGCAGCTACGACAGCCTTGAGACCCAGTACTTC. It specifies CASSYDSLETQYF. The whole variable domain, remainder taken from reference TRBV7-2 and TRBJ2-5, is GAGVSQSPSNKVTEKGKDVELRCDPISGHTALYWYRQSLGQGLEFLIYFQGNSAPDKSGLPSDRFSAERTGGSVSTLTIQRTQQEDSAVYLCASSYDSLETQYFGPGTRLLVL.

The chain is built from TRBV7-3 and TRBJ1-6, with D possibly matching TRBD1 (6 bases). Trimming cost V 5 bases and J 0 bases, with 14 bases left between them. The CDR3 is 17 residues long. Germline CDR1 SGHTA, CDR2 FQGTGA. Written as DNA, the CDR3 is TGTGCCAGCAGCCCCACAGGGACCCTCTCCTATAATTCACCCCTCCACTTT. This codes for CASSPTGTLSYNSPLHF. The variable domain in full, completed from reference TRBV7-3 and TRBJ1-6, reads GAGVSQTPSNKVTEKGKYVELRCDPISGHTALYWYRQSLGQGPEFLIYFQGTGAADDSGLPNDRFFAVRPEGSVSTLKIQRTERGDSAVYLCASSPTGTLSYNSPLHFGNGTRLTVT.

This clonotype was counted at least ten times. This chain uses TRBV14 with TRBJ2-7, with 9 bases aligning to TRBD1. V was clipped by 6 bases and J by 2 bases; unmatched bases: 8. The CDR3 totals 15 residues. CDR1 and CDR2 from the germline V gene are SGHDN and FVKESK. The CDR3 coding sequence is TGTGCCAGCAGTCATAGACAGGGGGGGACCTACGAGCAGTACTTC. It translates to CASSHRQGGTYEQYF.

This clonotype has just a few counts. The chain carries TRBV7-8 and TRBJ2-7; D tentatively fits TRBD1 or TRBD2 (5 bases each). The CDR3 loop spans 14 amino acids. Per germline, CDR1 SGHVS and CDR2 FQNEAQ. Trimming stripped 5 bases from V and 3 bases from J, with 14 bases between. The CDR3: CASSPSGTGYEQYF. CDR3 nucleotides: TGTGCCAGCAGCCCCTCCGGGACCGGCTACGAGCAGTACTTC.

This clonotype was seen more than once but under ten times. The V gene is TRBV16, the J gene TRBJ2-5; 10 bases map to TRBD1. V trimming: 0 bases; J trimming: 5 bases; junction bases outside the gene matches: 6. CDR1 is KGHSY, CDR2 FQNENV, per germline. The CDR3 consists of 16 residues. The CDR3: CASSQSEGQGSETQYF. The CDR3 bases are TGTGCCAGCAGCCAATCGGAGGGACAGGGGTCCGAGACCCAGTACTTC.

The V call is TRBV20-1, the J call TRBJ1-6; D is ambiguous. V was trimmed by 0 bases and J by 7 bases, leaving 7 bases between them. Germline CDR1 reads DFQATT; CDR2 reads SNEGSKA (reference sequence). The CDR3 consists of 13 residues. CDR3 bases: TGCAGTGCTAGAGATCTGGTGAATTCACCCCTCCACTTT. It translates to CSARDLVNSPLHF.

Worth noting for this clonotype: The junction does not match germline at one end; this may be a read error. The genes are TRBV10-3 and TRBJ1-5; 7 bases are a match to TRBD1. Germline values: CDR1 ENHRY, CDR2 SYGVKD. The CDR3 totals 15 residues. The CDR3 region is CTISELDRVGQPQHF. DNA for the CDR3: TGTACCATCAGTGAGCTAGACAGGGTGGGTCAGCCCCAGCATTTT.

This clonotype was found a few times. The chain uses TRBV12-3 or TRBV12-4 and TRBJ1-5; D unclear. There are 14 residues in the CDR3. The ends were cut back, 3 bases at V and 5 bases at J, with 11 bases in the middle. CDR3 sequence reads: CASSFGVRDQPQHF. The CDR3 DNA follows: TGTGCCAGCAGTTTTGGGGTGAGGGATCAGCCCCAGCATTTT.

V gene TRBV12-3 or TRBV12-4 combines with J gene TRBJ2-7; 7 positions agree with TRBD1. The J segment lost 6 bases and the V segment lost 5 bases, leaving 10 bases of the junction unmatched. This CDR3 contains 14 residues. The chain's CDR3 is CASSIRGGLGEQYF. For the CDR3, the DNA is TGTGCCAGCAGTATTAGAGGGGGCCTGGGCGAGCAGTACTTC.

This clonotype was counted only a few times. V is TRBV6-5 and J is TRBJ1-2, with TRBD1 identical over 9 bases. The CDR3 runs 15 residues. The germline V gene encodes CDR1 MNHEY and CDR2 SVGAGI. V shed 6 bases, J shed 7 bases, and the junction held 12 bases outside the gene matches. The CDR3 region has the DNA TGTGCCAGCAGGAGACCGGGACAGGGACTTGGTGGCTACACCTTC. Its translation is CASRRPGQGLGGYTF.

This clonotype appeared a few times. V and J are TRBV4-1 and TRBJ2-7; D unclear. The CDR3 is 14 residues long. Trimming took off 0 bases at V and 4 bases at J, with 10 bases between the two ends. Germline V gene sequence: CDR1 MGHRA, CDR2 YSYEKL. CDR3 nucleotides: TGCGCCAGCAGCCAAGATCTGGCAGTTTACGAGCAGTACTTC. Translated: CASSQDLAVYEQYF.

This clonotype was seen more than once but under ten times. This chain joins TRBV12-3 or TRBV12-4 and TRBJ1-2; 8 bases are a match to TRBD1. The CDR3 covers 17 residues. Losses at the gene ends were 5 bases for V and 3 bases for J; bases not matched to a gene: 14. This CDR3 reads CASSLYAGTGEDYGYTF. DNA of the CDR3: TGTGCCAGCAGTCTCTACGCCGGGACAGGTGAAGACTATGGCTACACCTTC.

Only a few counts were recorded for this clonotype. V is TRBV15 and J is TRBJ1-5; D call uncertain. Germline lookup yields CDR1 LNHNV and CDR2 YYDKDF (reference sequence). V was cut by 0 bases and J by 4 bases, with 4 bases left in between. The CDR3 sequence is 13 residues long. CDR3 sequence reads: CATSREGNQPQHF. CDR3 coding DNA: TGTGCCACCAGCAGAGAGGGTAATCAGCCCCAGCATTTT. The complete variable domain, with remaining parts taken from reference TRBV15 and TRBJ1-5, reads DAMVIQNPRYQVTQFGKPVTLSCSQTLNHNVMYWYQQKSSQAPKLLFHYYDKDFNNEADTPDNFQSRRPNTSFCFLDIRSPGLGDTAMYLCATSREGNQPQHFGDGTRLSIL.

The J gene is TRBJ2-1, the V gene TRBV29-1; the match to TRBD2 covers 10 bases. J gave up 4 bases and V 7 bases, and 7 bases lay outside the gene matches. The length of the CDR3 is 14 residues. Germline CDR1 reads SQVTM; CDR2 reads ANQGSEA. In DNA, the CDR3 is TGCAGCGCTTCCCAGCGGGGGGGGTACAATGAGCAGTTCTTC. Protein sequence: CSASQRGGYNEQFF.

The chain recombines TRBV10-3 with TRBJ2-4, with a weak D call TRBD2 (6 bases). This CDR3 comprises 14 residues. The germline CDR1 and CDR2 sequences are ENHRY and SYGVKD. Trimming left V 2 bases short and J 3 bases short, with 8 bases between. DNA of the CDR3: TGTGCCATCAGTGAGGGGGGGAGCAAAAACATTCAGTACTTC. Its translation: CAISEGGSKNIQYF.

The chain joins TRBV4-3 to TRBJ2-3, with D uncertain. The CDR3 consists of 14 residues. V lost 1 base to trimming and J lost 8 bases, with 13 bases between them. Germline V gene sequence: CDR1 LGHNA, CDR2 YSLEER. The CDR3 DNA reads TGCGCCAGCAGCCAAGGGTGGGGAACAAGTACGCAGTATTTT. Its protein is CASSQGWGTSTQYF.

This clonotype was found once. The rearrangement links TRBV6-5 to TRBJ2-7, with 7 bases matching TRBD2. V lost 7 bases and J lost 7; bases outside the gene matches: 16. Germline V CDR1 and CDR2: MNHEY, SVGAGI. The CDR3 length is 15 residues. This chain's CDR3 is CASTLGGGDNNEQYF. CDR3 in DNA: TGTGCCAGCACCCTGGGGGGGGGAGACAACAATGAGCAGTACTTC.

The chain links TRBV9 to TRBJ1-4, with TRBD1 matching over 7 bases. Trimming at V came to 3 bases and at J to 8 bases, leaving 10 bases not matched to a gene. Germline assignment: CDR1 SGDLS and CDR2 YYNGEE. The length of the CDR3 is 15 residues. The DNA for the CDR3 is TGTGCCAGCAGCGCCACGACAGGGTTCGGCGAAAAACTGTTTTTT. Amino acids: CASSATTGFGEKLFF.

The V call is TRBV5-1, the J call TRBJ2-5, with a possible D match to TRBD1 (6 bases). This CDR3 is 13 amino acids long. Germline values: CDR1 SGHRS, CDR2 YFSETQ. V was shortened by 2 bases and J by 3 bases, with 8 bases between the two germline ends. CDR3 loop: CASSFGQKETQYF. In nucleotides, the CDR3 is TGCGCCAGCAGCTTCGGACAGAAAGAGACCCAGTACTTC.

The J gene is TRBJ2-3, the V gene TRBV7-2, with D unresolved. V lost 8 bases, J lost 2 bases, and 11 bases lay in between. Germline assignment: CDR1 SGHTA and CDR2 FQGNSA. The CDR3 sequence is 13 residues long. CDR3 DNA: TGTGCCAGCGCAATAGCAGTCACAGATACGCAGTATTTT. This translates into CASAIAVTDTQYF.

The rearrangement joins TRBV29-1 to TRBJ2-1, with 8 bases aligning to TRBD1. This CDR3 is built from 14 residues. Trimming cost V 7 bases and J 3 bases; bases outside gene matches: 8. CDR1 and CDR2 from the germline V gene are SQVTM and ANQGSEA. Here the CDR3 reads CSGVDRDFYNEQFF. The CDR3 nucleotides read TGCAGCGGTGTGGACAGGGACTTCTACAATGAGCAGTTCTTC.

The sample holds many counts of this clonotype. J is TRBJ2-7 and V is TRBV6-2 or TRBV6-3, with D unresolved. Germline CDR1 and CDR2: MNHEY and SVGEGT. The CDR3 spans 14 residues. V lost 0 bases, J lost 0 bases, and 6 bases lay in between. The CDR3 DNA sequence: TGTGCCAGCAGTTACTCCTCGGTCTCCTACGAGCAGTACTTC. Translated, it gives CASSYSSVSYEQYF.

V and J are TRBV12-3 or TRBV12-4 and TRBJ1-5, with D perhaps TRBD1 (5 bases). V was pared by 7 bases and J by 1 base, with 14 bases between. This CDR3 region has 15 residues. Written as DNA, the CDR3 is TGTGCCAGCACTTCCGGGGCAGGGAGCAATCAGCCCCAGCATTTT. This translates into CASTSGAGSNQPQHF.

The CDR3 DNA reads as TGTGCTAGTGGTTTCAGCCTGACTAGCGGGGGGAATACGCAGTATTTT. This sequence encodes CASGFSLTSGGNTQYF. The J gene is TRBJ2-3, the V gene TRBV12-5; 13 nucleotides line up with TRBD2. The germline V gene has CDR1 LGHNT and CDR2 FRNRAP. This CDR3 is built from 16 residues. V shed 3 bases and J 7 bases; nucleotides not matched to a gene: 7.